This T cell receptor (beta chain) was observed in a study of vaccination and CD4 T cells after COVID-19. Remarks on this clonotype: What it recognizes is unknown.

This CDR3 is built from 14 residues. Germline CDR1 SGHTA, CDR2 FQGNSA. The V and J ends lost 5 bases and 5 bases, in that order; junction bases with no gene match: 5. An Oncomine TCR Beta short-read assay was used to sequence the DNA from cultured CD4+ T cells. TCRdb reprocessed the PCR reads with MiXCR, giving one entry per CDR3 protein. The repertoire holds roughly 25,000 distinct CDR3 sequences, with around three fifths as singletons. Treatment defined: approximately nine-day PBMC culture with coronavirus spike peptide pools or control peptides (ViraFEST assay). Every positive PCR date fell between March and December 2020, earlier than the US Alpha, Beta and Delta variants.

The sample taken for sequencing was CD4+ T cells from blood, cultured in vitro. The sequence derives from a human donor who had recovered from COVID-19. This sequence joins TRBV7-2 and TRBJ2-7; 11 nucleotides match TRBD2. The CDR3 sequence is CASSRLAGRNEQYF. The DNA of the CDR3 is TGTGCCAGCAGCAGACTAGCGGGAAGGAACGAGCAGTACTTC.